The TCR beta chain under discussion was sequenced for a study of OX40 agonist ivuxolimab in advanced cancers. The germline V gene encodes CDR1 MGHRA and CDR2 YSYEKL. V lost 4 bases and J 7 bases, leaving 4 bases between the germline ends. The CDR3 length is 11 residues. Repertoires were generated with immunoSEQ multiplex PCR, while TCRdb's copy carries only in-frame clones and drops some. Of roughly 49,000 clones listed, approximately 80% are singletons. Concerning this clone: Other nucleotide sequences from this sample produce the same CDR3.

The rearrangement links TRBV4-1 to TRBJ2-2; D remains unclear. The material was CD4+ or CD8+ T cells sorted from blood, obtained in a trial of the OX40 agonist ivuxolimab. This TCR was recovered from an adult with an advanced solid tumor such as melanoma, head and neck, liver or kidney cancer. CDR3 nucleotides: TGCGCCAGCAGCCCAGGCGGGGAGCTGTTTTTT. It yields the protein CASSPGGELFF.